One sample yielded the 30 T cell receptor beta chains listed below, sequenced in a study of cytomegalovirus exposure and HLA in healthy donors. In the PCR, 60 Vbeta and 13 Jbeta primers were used. Generated by immunoSEQ multiplex PCR, the TCRdb table keeps only in-frame clones and is missing some. The sample carries 75,000 to 90,000 clones, roughly 80% recorded once. Material for sequencing was PBMCs. The receptors here all came from a human donor in good health.

The rearrangement joins TRBV15 to TRBJ1-5; D is possibly TRBD1 (5 bases). V was shortened by 5 bases and J by 3 bases, with 14 bases between the two germline ends. This CDR3 comprises 15 residues. Germline V gene data show CDR1 as LNHNV and CDR2 as YYDKDF (reference sequence). CDR3 in amino acids: CATSAGQGLNQPQHF. The CDR3 coding sequence is TGTGCCACCAGCGCGGGGCAGGGACTCAATCAGCCCCAGCATTTT.

The chain couples TRBV19 to TRBJ1-6, with D perhaps TRBD1 (6 bases). The germline V gene encodes CDR1 LNHDA and CDR2 SQIVND (reference sequence). This CDR3 region has 15 residues. Trimming cost V 10 bases and J 7 bases, with 20 bases left between them. CDR3 in DNA: TGTGCCACTAGGGGGGGAATCGAATGGAATTCACCCCTCCACTTT. Amino acids: CATRGGIEWNSPLHF.

The V gene is TRBV2, the J gene TRBJ1-5, with TRBD1 identical over 8 bases. The CDR3 extends over 16 amino acids. CDR1 and CDR2 from the germline V gene are SNHLY and FYNNEI. V lost 3 bases and J lost 4; bases outside the gene matches: 8. The CDR3 reads CASSEGQEGLNQPQHF. CDR3 coding DNA: TGTGCCAGCAGTGAGGGACAGGAGGGCCTAAATCAGCCCCAGCATTTT. Combining the CDR3 with reference TRBV2 and TRBJ1-5 gives the whole variable domain EPEVTQTPSHQVTQMGQEVILRCVPISNHLYFYWYRQILGQKVEFLVSFYNNEISEKSEIFDDQFSVERPDGSNFTLKIRSTKLEDSAMYFCASSEGQEGLNQPQHFGDGTRLSIL.

This chain uses TRBV7-2 with TRBJ1-1; 7 nucleotides align to TRBD1. The CDR3 is made up of 13 amino acids. Germline V gene lookup returns CDR1 SGHTA and CDR2 FQGNSA. Germline trimming cut 4 bases from V and 8 bases from J; bases unmatched to any gene: 7. As DNA, the CDR3 is TGTGCCAGCAGCTCCAGCCTACAGGGGGAAGCTTTCTTT. It translates to CASSSSLQGEAFF. The full variable domain, completed using reference TRBV7-2 and TRBJ1-1, is GAGVSQSPSNKVTEKGKDVELRCDPISGHTALYWYRQSLGQGLEFLIYFQGNSAPDKSGLPSDRFSAERTGGSVSTLTIQRTQQEDSAVYLCASSSSLQGEAFFGQGTRLTVV.

The V and J genes are TRBV7-6 and TRBJ1-4, with D possibly matching TRBD1 (5 bases). Germline CDR1 is SGHVS and CDR2 is FNYEAQ. This CDR3 comprises 15 residues. The V end lost 1 base, the J end lost 8 bases, and 14 bases lay between the germline ends. The CDR3 nucleotides read TGTGCCAGCAGCTTAGTCTGGGGCGCGGGGGAAAAACTGTTTTTT. Its protein product is CASSLVWGAGEKLFF.

This chain joins TRBV5-4 and TRBJ2-1, with D hard to call. V gave up 6 bases and J gave up 2 bases, with 12 bases separating them. This CDR3 comprises 14 residues. The germline CDR1 and CDR2 sequences are SGHNT and YYREEE (reference sequence). For the CDR3, the DNA is TGTGCCAGCAAACCGTTTTACACCTACAATGAGCAGTTCTTC. Translation gives CASKPFYTYNEQFF.

The gene calls are TRBV18 and TRBJ2-5, with D perhaps matching TRBD1 (5 bases). From germline, CDR1 is KGHSH and CDR2 LQKENI. V was shortened by 3 bases and J by 0 bases, with 8 bases between the two germline ends. This CDR3 spans 14 amino acids. CDR3 residues: CASSPDIYQETQYF. The CDR3 coding sequence is TGTGCCAGCTCACCGGACATATACCAAGAGACCCAGTACTTC. Variable domain in full (rest from reference TRBV18 and TRBJ2-5): NAGVMQNPRHLVRRRGQEARLRCSPMKGHSHVYWYRQLPEEGLKFMVYLQKENIIDESGMPKERFSAEFPKEGPSILRIQQVVRGDSAAYFCASSPDIYQETQYFGPGTRLLVL.

The chain employs TRBV13 and TRBJ1-1; 7 bases line up with TRBD1. This CDR3 spans 14 amino acids. Germline assignment: CDR1 PRHDT and CDR2 FYEKMQ (reference sequence). V gave up 2 bases and J gave up 1 base; unmatched junction bases: 1. The CDR3 sequence is CASSLRQGNTEAFF. CDR3 sequence (DNA): TGTGCCAGCAGCTTAAGACAGGGGAACACTGAAGCTTTCTTT.

The rearrangement links TRBV4-3 to TRBJ1-2; D remains unclear. The CDR3 is 15 residues long. V was trimmed by 1 base and J by 0 bases, leaving 9 bases between them. The germline gives CDR1 LGHNA, CDR2 YSLEER. CDR3 in amino acids: CASSQANLANYGYTF. The CDR3 bases are TGCGCCAGCAGCCAAGCTAACCTAGCTAACTATGGCTACACCTTC.

The chain uses TRBV15 and TRBJ2-5, with 7 bases matching TRBD2. Germline CDR1 and CDR2: LNHNV and YYDKDF (reference sequence). This CDR3 contains 16 residues. The V segment lost 5 bases and the J segment 5 bases; nucleotides outside the gene matches: 14. The CDR3 DNA is TGTGCCACCAGCCCCAGCGGGGCGATGCTCCGTGAGACCCAGTACTTC. Translation: CATSPSGAMLRETQYF.

The chain couples TRBV7-6 to TRBJ1-1; 8 nucleotides agree with TRBD1. The CDR3 loop spans 17 amino acids. The V and J ends lost 7 bases and 1 base, in that order; junction bases with no gene match: 14. Germline values: CDR1 SGHVS, CDR2 FNYEAQ. The CDR3 DNA follows: TGTGCCAGCAAGAAACAAGGGACAGGTAAAAAGAACACTGAAGCTTTCTTT. This encodes CASKKQGTGKKNTEAFF.

CDR3 nucleotides: TGTGCCAGCACCCCGACTAGCGGGGGGGGCTGGTATGAGCAGTTCTTC. It encodes CASTPTSGGGWYEQFF. The chain joins TRBV5-6 to TRBJ2-1; 14 bases map to TRBD2. This CDR3 region has 16 residues. Unmatched junction bases numbered 10, after V lost 6 bases and J lost 8 bases. Germline V CDR1 and CDR2: SGHDT, YYEEEE.

J is TRBJ1-6 and V is TRBV6-5; the D is unclear. CDR3 length equals 12 residues. CDR1 is MNHEY, CDR2 SVGAGI, per germline. Trimming pared 4 bases from V and 13 bases from J, leaving 11 bases between. CDR3 amino acids: CASSSRSQPLHF. As DNA, the CDR3 is TGTGCCAGCAGTTCAAGAAGTCAGCCCCTCCACTTT.

V gene TRBV6-6 combines with J gene TRBJ1-2; D perhaps matches TRBD1 (5 bases). CDR1 MNHNY and CDR2 SVGAGI come from the germline V gene (reference sequence). The germline V and J ends were trimmed by 6 bases and 5 bases, with 13 bases remaining between them. This CDR3 is 13 amino acids long. The CDR3 protein is CASSQRDSYGYTF. The CDR3 nucleotides read TGTGCCAGCAGCCAAAGGGACTCTTATGGCTACACCTTC.

The genes are TRBV6-5 and TRBJ2-5, with D possibly matching TRBD1 (6 bases). CDR1 MNHEY and CDR2 SVGAGI come from the germline V gene. The CDR3 runs 15 residues. Trimming shortened V by 5 bases and J by 0 bases, and 13 bases separated the two germline ends. CDR3 sequence (DNA): TGTGCCAGCAGTCCTCACCGGGACAACCAAGAGACCCAGTACTTC. It encodes CASSPHRDNQETQYF.

This chain joins TRBV2 and TRBJ1-1; D unclear. In germline, CDR1 is SNHLY, CDR2 FYNNEI. The CDR3 totals 16 residues. V dropped 0 bases and J dropped 0 bases, with 11 bases sitting between them. CDR3 bases: TGTGCCAGCAGTGAAGCGGCAGATCAGATGAACACTGAAGCTTTCTTT. Amino acid sequence: CASSEAADQMNTEAFF.

J is TRBJ1-5 and V is TRBV30; no firm D call. Trimming took 2 bases from V and 0 from J, leaving 5 bases between them. CDR1 is GTSNPN, CDR2 SVGIG, per germline (reference sequence). The length of the CDR3 is 13 residues. The CDR3 DNA follows: TGTGCCTGGAGTTTAGATAGCAATCAGCCCCAGCATTTT. Its translation is CAWSLDSNQPQHF.

CDR3 sequence (DNA): TGCGCCAGCAGTGAGTCGATTTCGAACGGGTACTACAATGAGCAGTTCTTC. Translating it yields CASSESISNGYYNEQFF. The chain has TRBV10-1 and TRBJ2-1; D not resolved. The V end was cut by 0 bases, the J end by 3 bases, with 15 bases between. The CDR3 spans 17 residues. Germline V lookup: CDR1 WNHNN, CDR2 SYGVQD (reference sequence).

The chain has TRBV6-4 and TRBJ1-2, with no clear D. V was shortened by 6 bases and J by 2 bases, with 10 bases between the two germline ends. CDR1 and CDR2 (germline): MRHNA, SNTAGT. The CDR3 runs 13 residues. CDR3 nucleotide sequence: TGTGCCAGCAGCGCAACTGAAAACTATGGCTACACCTTC. This translates into CASSATENYGYTF.

The CDR3 nucleotides read TGTGCCAGCAGTGACAGGGGGAACAATGAGCAGTTCTTC. It translates to CASSDRGNNEQFF. The chain links TRBV6-4 to TRBJ2-1; maybe TRBD1 (6 bases). The CDR3 length is 13 residues. Per germline, CDR1 MRHNA and CDR2 SNTAGT. V gave up 2 bases and J gave up 5 bases, with 7 bases separating them.

The chain is built from TRBV27 and TRBJ2-1, with 9 bases fitting TRBD2. CDR3 length: 15 residues. V lost 5 bases to trimming and J lost 4 bases; unmatched junction nucleotides: 6. CDR1 is MNHEY and CDR2 is SMNVEV in the germline V gene (reference sequence). The DNA for the CDR3 is TGTGCCAGCAGTGCAGTAAGCGGGGGGTACAATGAGCAGTTCTTC. Residues: CASSAVSGGYNEQFF.

The J gene is TRBJ2-7, the V gene TRBV6-5; possible D gene TRBD1, 5 bases. V was shortened by 6 bases and J by 2 bases, with 14 bases between the two germline ends. Germline V lookup: CDR1 MNHEY, CDR2 SVGAGI. The CDR3 is 14 amino acids. The CDR3 DNA follows: TGTGCCAGCAGCTTTGGACATCCCCCCTACGAGCAGTACTTC. Translation gives CASSFGHPPYEQYF.

The chain employs TRBV2 and TRBJ2-1, with D tentatively TRBD2 (5 bases). Deletions cut 6 bases from V and 6 bases from J, with 15 bases between. This CDR3 has 14 residues. Per germline, CDR1 SNHLY and CDR2 FYNNEI. The DNA for the CDR3 is TGTGCCAGCAGACAAACGGGGTCGAGCAATGAGCAGTTCTTC. Translated, it gives CASRQTGSSNEQFF.

This clone appeared a single time. The chain employs TRBV5-8 and TRBJ2-5; unclear D gene. This CDR3 is built from 13 residues. V was trimmed by 2 bases and J by 2 bases, leaving 7 bases between them. Germline CDR1 and CDR2: SGHTS and YDEGEE. The CDR3 protein is CASSFGRQETQYF. For the CDR3, the DNA is TGTGCCAGCAGCTTTGGTAGACAAGAGACCCAGTACTTC.

The count of this clone is one. The V and J genes are TRBV5-6 and TRBJ2-5, with 9 bases lining up with TRBD2. Germline values: CDR1 SGHDT, CDR2 YYEEEE. The CDR3 is made up of 14 amino acids. Losses at the gene ends were 4 bases for V and 1 base for J; bases not matched to a gene: 2. Written as DNA, the CDR3 is TGTGCCAGCAGCCTGACTAGCGGCCAAGAGACCCAGTACTTC. Protein: CASSLTSGQETQYF.

The gene calls are TRBV2 and TRBJ1-4, with 10 bases lining up with TRBD1. With 4 bases clipped from V and 3 bases from J, the junction kept 5 bases outside the gene matches. This CDR3 is built from 16 residues. Germline values: CDR1 SNHLY, CDR2 FYNNEI. CDR3 in amino acids: CASSVRTGGANEKLFF. CDR3 DNA sequence: TGTGCCAGCAGTGTTCGGACAGGGGGGGCTAATGAAAAACTGTTTTTT.

The chain couples TRBV6-6 to TRBJ2-5, with 7 bases lining up with TRBD2. The V segment lost 10 bases and the J segment 5 bases; nucleotides outside the gene matches: 13. The CDR3 length is 14 residues. Germline V CDR1 and CDR2: MNHNY, SVGAGI (reference sequence). The CDR3 loop is CATHPGGDWETQYF. The CDR3 coding sequence is TGTGCCACCCACCCTGGGGGGGATTGGGAGACCCAGTACTTC.

CDR3: CAWSDGRINQPQHF. In nucleotides, the CDR3 is TGTGCCTGGAGTGATGGGAGAATCAATCAGCCCCAGCATTTT. V usage is TRBV30 and J usage is TRBJ1-5; D is unclear. CDR1 is GTSNPN and CDR2 is SVGIG in the germline V gene (reference sequence). V was shortened by 1 base and J by 3 bases, with 10 bases between the two germline ends. The CDR3 is 14 residues long.

This chain joins TRBV7-8 and TRBJ2-5; D is undetermined. Germline V gene lookup returns CDR1 SGHVS and CDR2 FQNEAQ. The CDR3 has 13 amino acids. The germline V and J ends were trimmed by 4 bases and 5 bases, with 11 bases remaining between them. The CDR3 DNA reads as TGTGCCAGCAGCTCCGAGCGTAAGGAGACCCAGTACTTC. It specifies CASSSERKETQYF.

The chain uses TRBV19 and TRBJ2-1; TRBD2 matches at 10 bases. Germline V gene sequence: CDR1 LNHDA, CDR2 SQIVND (reference sequence). The length of the CDR3 is 14 residues. The V segment lost 9 bases and the J segment 4 bases; nucleotides outside the gene matches: 6. CDR3 residues: CASRLAGEYNEQFF. Written as DNA, the CDR3 is TGTGCCAGCCGGCTAGCGGGGGAATACAATGAGCAGTTCTTC.